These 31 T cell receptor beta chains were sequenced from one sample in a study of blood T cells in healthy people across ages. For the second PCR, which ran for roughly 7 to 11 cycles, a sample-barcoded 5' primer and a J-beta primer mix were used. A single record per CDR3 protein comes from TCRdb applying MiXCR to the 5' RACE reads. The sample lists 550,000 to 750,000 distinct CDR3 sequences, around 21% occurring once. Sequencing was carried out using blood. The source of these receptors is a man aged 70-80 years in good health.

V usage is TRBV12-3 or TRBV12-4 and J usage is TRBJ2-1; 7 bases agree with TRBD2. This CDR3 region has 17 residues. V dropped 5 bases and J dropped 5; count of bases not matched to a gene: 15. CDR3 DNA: TGTGCCAGCAGTCCCGACGCCGGGACTAAGAGGAACAATGAGCAGTTCTTC. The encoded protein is CASSPDAGTKRNNEQFF.

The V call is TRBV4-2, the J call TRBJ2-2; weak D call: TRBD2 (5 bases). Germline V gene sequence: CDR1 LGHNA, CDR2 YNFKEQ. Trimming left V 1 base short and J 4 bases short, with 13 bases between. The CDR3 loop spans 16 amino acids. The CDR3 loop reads CASSQAAGVATGELFF. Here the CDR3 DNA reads TGTGCCAGCAGCCAAGCGGCCGGGGTAGCCACCGGGGAGCTGTTTTTT.

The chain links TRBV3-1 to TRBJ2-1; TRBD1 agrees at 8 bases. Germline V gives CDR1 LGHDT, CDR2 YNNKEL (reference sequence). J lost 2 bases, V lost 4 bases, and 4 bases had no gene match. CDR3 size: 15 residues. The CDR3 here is CASSLQGGAYNEQFF. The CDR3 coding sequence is TGTGCCAGCAGCCTACAGGGGGGCGCCTACAATGAGCAGTTCTTC.

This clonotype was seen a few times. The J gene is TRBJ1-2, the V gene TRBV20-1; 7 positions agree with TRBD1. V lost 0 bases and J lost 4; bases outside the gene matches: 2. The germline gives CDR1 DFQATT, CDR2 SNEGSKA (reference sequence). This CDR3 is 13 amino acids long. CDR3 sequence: CSARDYRGYGYTF. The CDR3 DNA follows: TGCAGTGCTAGAGATTACAGGGGCTATGGCTACACCTTC.

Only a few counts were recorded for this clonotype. CDR3 coding DNA: TGTGCCAGCAGCGTTAATACGGCGGGAGCTGGGCAGTTCTTC. Translating it yields CASSVNTAGAGQFF. V is TRBV7-2 and J is TRBJ2-1, with 7 positions matching TRBD2. Germline loops: CDR1 SGHTA, CDR2 FQGNSA. The trim removed 5 bases at V and 12 bases at J, leaving 13 bases unmatched. The CDR3 covers 14 residues.

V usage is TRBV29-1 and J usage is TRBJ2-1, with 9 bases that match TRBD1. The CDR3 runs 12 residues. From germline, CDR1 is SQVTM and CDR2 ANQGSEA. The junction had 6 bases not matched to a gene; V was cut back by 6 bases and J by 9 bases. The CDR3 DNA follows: TGCAGCGTAGGACAGGGGCGGAGTGAGCAGTTCTTC. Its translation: CSVGQGRSEQFF.

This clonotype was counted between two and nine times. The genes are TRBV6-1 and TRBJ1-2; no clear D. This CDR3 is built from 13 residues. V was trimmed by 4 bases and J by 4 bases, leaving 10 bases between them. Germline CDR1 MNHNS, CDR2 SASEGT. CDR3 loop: CASSGNSFYGYTF. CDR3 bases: TGTGCCAGCAGTGGAAACAGCTTCTATGGCTACACCTTC.

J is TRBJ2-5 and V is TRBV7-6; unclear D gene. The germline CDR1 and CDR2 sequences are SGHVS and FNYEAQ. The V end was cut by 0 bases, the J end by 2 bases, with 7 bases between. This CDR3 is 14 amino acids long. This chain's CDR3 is CASSLAHPQETQYF. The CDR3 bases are TGTGCCAGCAGCTTAGCACACCCACAAGAGACCCAGTACTTC.

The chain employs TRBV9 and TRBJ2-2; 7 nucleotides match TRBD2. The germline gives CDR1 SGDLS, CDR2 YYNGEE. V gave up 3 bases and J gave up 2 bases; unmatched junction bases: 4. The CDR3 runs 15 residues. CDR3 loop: CASSAGLINTGELFF. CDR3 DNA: TGTGCCAGCAGCGCGGGACTAATAAACACCGGGGAGCTGTTTTTT. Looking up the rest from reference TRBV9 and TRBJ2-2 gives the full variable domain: DSGVTQTPKHLITATGQRVTLRCSPRSGDLSVYWYQQSLDQGLQFLIQYYNGEERAKGNILERFSAQQFPDLHSELNLSSLELGDSALYFCASSAGLINTGELFFGEGSRLTVL.

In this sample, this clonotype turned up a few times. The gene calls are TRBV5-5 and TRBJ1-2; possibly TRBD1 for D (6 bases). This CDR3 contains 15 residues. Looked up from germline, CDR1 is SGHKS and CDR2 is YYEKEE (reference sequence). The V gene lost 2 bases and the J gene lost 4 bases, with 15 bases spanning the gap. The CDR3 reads CASSFNPRGGYGYTF. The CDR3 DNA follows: TGTGCCAGCAGCTTTAATCCCAGGGGCGGCTATGGCTACACCTTC.

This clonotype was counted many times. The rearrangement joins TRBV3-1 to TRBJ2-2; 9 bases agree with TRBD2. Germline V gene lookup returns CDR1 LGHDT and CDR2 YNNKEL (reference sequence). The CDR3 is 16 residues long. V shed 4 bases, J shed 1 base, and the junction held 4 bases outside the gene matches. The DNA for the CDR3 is TGTGCCAGCAGCCCACGCGGGGGGGAGAACACCGGGGAGCTGTTTTTT. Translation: CASSPRGGENTGELFF.

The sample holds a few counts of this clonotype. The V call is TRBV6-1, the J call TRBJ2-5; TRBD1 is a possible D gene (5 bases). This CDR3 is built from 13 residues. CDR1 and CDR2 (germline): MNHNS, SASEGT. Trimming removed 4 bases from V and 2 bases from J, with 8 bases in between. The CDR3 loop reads CASSGPGQETQYF. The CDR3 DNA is TGTGCCAGCAGTGGACCAGGGCAAGAGACCCAGTACTTC.

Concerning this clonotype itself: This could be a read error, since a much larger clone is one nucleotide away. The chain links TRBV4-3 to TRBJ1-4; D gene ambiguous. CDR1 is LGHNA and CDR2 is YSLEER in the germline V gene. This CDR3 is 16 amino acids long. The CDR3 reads CASSQDPWLLNEKLSF. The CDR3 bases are TGCGCCAGCAGCCAAGATCCCTGGCTATTAAATGAAAAACTGTCTTTT.

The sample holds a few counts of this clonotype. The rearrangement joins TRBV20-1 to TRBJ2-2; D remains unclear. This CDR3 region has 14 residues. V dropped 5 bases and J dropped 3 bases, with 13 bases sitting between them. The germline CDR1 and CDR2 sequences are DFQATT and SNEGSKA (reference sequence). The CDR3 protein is CSARHGIHTGELFF. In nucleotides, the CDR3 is TGCAGTGCTCGCCATGGGATACACACCGGGGAGCTGTTTTTT.

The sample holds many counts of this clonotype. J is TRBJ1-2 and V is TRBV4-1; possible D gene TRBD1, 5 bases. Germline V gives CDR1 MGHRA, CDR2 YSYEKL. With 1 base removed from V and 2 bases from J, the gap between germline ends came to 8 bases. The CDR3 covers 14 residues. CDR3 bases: TGCGCCAGCAGCCAAGGACAGTCCAACTATGGCTACACCTTC. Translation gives CASSQGQSNYGYTF.

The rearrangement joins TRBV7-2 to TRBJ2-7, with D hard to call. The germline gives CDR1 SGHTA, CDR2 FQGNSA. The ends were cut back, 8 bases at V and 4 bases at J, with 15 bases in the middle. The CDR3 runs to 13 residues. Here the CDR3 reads CASSPVEIYEQYF. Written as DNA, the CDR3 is TGTGCCAGCTCCCCGGTGGAGATATACGAGCAGTACTTC.

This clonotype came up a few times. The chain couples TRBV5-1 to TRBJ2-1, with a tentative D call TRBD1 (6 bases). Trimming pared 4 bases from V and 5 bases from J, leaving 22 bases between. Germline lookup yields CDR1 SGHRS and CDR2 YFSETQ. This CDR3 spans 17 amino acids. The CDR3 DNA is TGCGCCAGCAGCACTGGGGGCAGTGGACTTATCGACAATGAGCAGTTCTTC. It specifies CASSTGGSGLIDNEQFF.

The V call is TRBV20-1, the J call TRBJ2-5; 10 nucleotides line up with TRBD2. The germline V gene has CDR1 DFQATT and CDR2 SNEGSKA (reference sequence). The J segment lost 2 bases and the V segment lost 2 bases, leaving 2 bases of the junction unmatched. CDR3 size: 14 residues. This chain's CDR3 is CSARRTSGQETQYF. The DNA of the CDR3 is TGCAGTGCTAGAAGGACTAGCGGACAAGAGACCCAGTACTTC.

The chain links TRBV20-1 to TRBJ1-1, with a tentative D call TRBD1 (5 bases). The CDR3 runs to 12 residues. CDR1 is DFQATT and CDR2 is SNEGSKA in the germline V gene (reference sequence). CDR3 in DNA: TGCAGCGCTGCAGGGATGAACACTGAAGCTTTCTTT. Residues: CSAAGMNTEAFF.

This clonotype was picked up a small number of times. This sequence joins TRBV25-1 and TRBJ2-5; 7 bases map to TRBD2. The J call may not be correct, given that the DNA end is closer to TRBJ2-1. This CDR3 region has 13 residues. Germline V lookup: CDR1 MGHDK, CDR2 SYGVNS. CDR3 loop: CASSLLAQNEQFF. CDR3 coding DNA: TGTGCCAGCAGCTTACTAGCGCAGAATGAGCAGTTCTTC.

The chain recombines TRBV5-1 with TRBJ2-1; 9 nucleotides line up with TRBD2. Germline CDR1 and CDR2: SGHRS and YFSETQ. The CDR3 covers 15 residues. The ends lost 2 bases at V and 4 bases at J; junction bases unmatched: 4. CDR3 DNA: TGCGCCAGCAGCTTTAGCGGGAGCCCTTACAATGAGCAGTTCTTC. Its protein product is CASSFSGSPYNEQFF.

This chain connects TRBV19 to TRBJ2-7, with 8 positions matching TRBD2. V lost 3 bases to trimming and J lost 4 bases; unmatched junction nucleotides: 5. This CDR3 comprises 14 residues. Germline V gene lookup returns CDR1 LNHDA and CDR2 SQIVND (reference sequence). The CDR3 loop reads CASSMSGSHYEQYF. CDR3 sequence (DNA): TGTGCCAGTAGTATGAGCGGGAGTCATTACGAGCAGTACTTC.

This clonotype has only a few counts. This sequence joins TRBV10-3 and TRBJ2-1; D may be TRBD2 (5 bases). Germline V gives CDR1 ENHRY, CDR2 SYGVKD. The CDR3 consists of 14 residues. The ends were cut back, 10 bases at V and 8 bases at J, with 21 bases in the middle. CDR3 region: CATTPGQPRDEQFF. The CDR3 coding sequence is TGTGCCACCACGCCGGGTCAGCCGAGGGATGAGCAGTTCTTC.

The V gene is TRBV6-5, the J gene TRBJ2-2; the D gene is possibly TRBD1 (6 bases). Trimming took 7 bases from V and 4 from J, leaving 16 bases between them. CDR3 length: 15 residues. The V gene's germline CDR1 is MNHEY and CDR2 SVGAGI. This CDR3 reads CASTPETGITGELFF. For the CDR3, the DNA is TGTGCCAGCACCCCTGAGACAGGCATCACCGGGGAGCTGTTTTTT.

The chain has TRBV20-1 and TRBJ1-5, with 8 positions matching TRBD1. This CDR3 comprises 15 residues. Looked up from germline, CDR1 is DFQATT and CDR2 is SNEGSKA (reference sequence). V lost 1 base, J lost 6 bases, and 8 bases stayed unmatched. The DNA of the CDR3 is TGCAGTGCTAGAGTCGCGGACAGGGCGGGTCAGCCCCAGCATTTT. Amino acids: CSARVADRAGQPQHF.

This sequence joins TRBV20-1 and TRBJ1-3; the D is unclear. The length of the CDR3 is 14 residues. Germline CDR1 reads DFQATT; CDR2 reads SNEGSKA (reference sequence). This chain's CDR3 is CSAPNPFSGNTIYF. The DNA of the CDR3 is TGCAGCGCACCAAATCCATTCTCTGGAAACACCATATATTTT.

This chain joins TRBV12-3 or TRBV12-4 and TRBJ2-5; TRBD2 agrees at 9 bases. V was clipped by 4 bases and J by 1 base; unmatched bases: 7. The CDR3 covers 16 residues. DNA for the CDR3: TGTGCCAGCAGTTCCCCCCCGACTAGCGGCCAAGAGACCCAGTACTTC. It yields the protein CASSSPPTSGQETQYF.

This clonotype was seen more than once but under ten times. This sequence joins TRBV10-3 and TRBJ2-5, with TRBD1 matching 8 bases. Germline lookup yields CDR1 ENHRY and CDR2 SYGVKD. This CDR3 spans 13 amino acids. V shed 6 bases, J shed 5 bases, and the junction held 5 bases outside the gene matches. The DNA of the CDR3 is TGTGCCATCAGGGCAGGGGGCTTGGAGACCCAGTACTTC. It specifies CAIRAGGLETQYF.

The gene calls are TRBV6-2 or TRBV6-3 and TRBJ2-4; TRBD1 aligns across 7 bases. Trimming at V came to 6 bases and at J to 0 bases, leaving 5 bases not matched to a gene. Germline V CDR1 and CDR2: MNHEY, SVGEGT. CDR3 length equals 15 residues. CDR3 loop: CASRKGAIAKNIQYF. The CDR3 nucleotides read TGTGCCAGCAGAAAGGGGGCGATAGCCAAAAACATTCAGTACTTC.

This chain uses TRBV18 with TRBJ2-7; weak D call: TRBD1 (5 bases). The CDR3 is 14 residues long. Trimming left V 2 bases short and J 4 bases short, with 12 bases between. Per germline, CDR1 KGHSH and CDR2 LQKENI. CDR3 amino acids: CASSPGAGSYEQYF. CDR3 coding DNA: TGTGCCAGCTCACCAGGGGCAGGATCATACGAGCAGTACTTC.

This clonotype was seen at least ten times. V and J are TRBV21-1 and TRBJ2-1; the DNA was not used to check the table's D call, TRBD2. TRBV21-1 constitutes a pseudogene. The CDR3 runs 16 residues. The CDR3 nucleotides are TGTGCCAGCAGCAAAGGAGGCGGGAGAAACTACAATGAGCAGTTCTTC. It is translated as CASSKGGGRNYNEQFF.